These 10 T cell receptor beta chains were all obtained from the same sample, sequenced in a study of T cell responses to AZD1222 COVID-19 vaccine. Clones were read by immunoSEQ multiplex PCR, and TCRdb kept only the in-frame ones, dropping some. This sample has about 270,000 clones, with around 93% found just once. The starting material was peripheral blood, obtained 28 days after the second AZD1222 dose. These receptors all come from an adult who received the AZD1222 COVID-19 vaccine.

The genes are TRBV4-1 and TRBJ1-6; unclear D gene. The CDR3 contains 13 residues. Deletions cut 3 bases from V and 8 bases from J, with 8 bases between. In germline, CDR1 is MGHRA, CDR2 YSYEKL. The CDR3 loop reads CASSQATDSPLHF. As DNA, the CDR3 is TGCGCCAGCAGCCAGGCCACGGATTCACCCCTCCACTTT.

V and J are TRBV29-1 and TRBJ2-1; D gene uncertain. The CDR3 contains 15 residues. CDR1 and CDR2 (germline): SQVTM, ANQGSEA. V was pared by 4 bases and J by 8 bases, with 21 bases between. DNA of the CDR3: TGCAGCGTTGGACGTGGTACAGCCGCGTCGGATGAGCAGTTCTTC. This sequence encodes CSVGRGTAASDEQFF.

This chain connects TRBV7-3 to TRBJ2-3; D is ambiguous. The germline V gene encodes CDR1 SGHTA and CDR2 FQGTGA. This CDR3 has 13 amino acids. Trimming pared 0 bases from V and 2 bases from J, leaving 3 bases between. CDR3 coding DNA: TGTGCCAGCAGCTTAACAGCCACAGATACGCAGTATTTT. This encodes CASSLTATDTQYF.

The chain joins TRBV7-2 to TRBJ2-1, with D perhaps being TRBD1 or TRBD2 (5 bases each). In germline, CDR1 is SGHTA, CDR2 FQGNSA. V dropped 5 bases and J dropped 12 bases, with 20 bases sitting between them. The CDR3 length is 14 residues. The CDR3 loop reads CASSPPGTRRGQFF. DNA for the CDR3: TGTGCCAGCAGCCCCCCCGGGACCCGCCGAGGGCAGTTCTTC. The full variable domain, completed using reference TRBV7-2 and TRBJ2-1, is GAGVSQSPSNKVTEKGKDVELRCDPISGHTALYWYRQSLGQGLEFLIYFQGNSAPDKSGLPSDRFSAERTGGSVSTLTIQRTQQEDSAVYLCASSPPGTRRGQFFGPGTRLTVL.

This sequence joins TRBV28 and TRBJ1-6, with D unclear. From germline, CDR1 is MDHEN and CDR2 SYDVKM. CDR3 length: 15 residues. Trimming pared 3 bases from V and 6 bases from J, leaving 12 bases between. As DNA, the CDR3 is TGTGCCAGCAGTTTTCAAGGGTCTACTAATTCACCCCTCCACTTT. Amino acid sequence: CASSFQGSTNSPLHF.

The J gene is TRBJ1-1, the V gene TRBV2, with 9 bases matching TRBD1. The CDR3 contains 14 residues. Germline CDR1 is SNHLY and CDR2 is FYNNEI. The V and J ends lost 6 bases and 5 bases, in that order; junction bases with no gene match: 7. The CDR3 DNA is TGTGCCAGCAGAGTAGCCGGGACAGGGACTGAAGCTTTCTTT. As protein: CASRVAGTGTEAFF.

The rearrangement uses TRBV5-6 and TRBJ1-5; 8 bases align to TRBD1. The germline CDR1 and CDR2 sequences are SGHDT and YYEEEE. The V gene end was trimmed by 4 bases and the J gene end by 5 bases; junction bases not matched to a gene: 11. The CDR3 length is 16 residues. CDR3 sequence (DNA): TGTGCCAGCAGCAGGACCCGGGACAGGCTTGATCAGCCCCAGCATTTT. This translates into CASSRTRDRLDQPQHF.

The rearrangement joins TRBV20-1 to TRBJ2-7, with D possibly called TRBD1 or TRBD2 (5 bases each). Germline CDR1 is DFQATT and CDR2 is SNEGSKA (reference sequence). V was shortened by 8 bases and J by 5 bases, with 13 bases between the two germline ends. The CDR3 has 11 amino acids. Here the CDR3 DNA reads TGCAGTCACCGGGACGTCCACGAGCAGTACTTC. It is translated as CSHRDVHEQYF.

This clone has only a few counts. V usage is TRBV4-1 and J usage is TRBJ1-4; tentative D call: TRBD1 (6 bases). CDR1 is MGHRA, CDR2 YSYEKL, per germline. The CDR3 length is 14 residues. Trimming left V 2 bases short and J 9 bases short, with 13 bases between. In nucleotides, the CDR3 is TGCGCCAGCAGCCAATGGGGGCTTGGTCAAAAACTGTTTTTT. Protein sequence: CASSQWGLGQKLFF.

The CDR3 here is CASSFPGAPNYGYTF. DNA of the CDR3: TGTGCCAGCAGTTTCCCGGGGGCCCCTAACTATGGCTACACCTTC. The J gene is TRBJ1-2, the V gene TRBV28, with D maybe TRBD1 (6 bases). The germline CDR1 and CDR2 sequences are MDHEN and SYDVKM. CDR3 length equals 15 residues. Trimming shortened V by 3 bases and J by 0 bases, and 11 bases separated the two germline ends.